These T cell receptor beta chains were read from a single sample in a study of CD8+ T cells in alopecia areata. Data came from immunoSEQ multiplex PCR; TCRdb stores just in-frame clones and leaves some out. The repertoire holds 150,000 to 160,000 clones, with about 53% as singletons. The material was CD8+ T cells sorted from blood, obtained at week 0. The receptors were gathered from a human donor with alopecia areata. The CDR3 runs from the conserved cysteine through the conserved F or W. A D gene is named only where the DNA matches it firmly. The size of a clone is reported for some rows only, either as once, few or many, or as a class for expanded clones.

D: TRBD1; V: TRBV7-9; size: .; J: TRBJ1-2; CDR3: CASSSDTGDYGYTF; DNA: TGTGCCAGCAGCTCTGATACAGGGGACTATGGCTACACCTTC
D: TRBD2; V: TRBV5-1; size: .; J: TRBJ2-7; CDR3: CASSLKASGDSYEQYF; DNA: TGCGCCAGCAGCTTGAAGGCTAGCGGGGACTCCTACGAGCAGTACTTC
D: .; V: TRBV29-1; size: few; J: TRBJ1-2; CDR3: CSVDTTDNYGYTF; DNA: TGCAGCGTGGACACAACGGATAACTATGGCTACACCTTC
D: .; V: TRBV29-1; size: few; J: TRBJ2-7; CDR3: CSVEVGSREQYF; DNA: TGCAGCGTTGAGGTGGGGAGCAGGGAGCAGTACTTC
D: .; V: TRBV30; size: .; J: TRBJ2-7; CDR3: CAWSTVTYEQYF; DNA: TGTGCCTGGAGTACGGTTACCTACGAGCAGTACTTC
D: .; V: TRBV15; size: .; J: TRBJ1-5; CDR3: CATSRDGGNSQPQHF; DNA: TGTGCCACCAGCAGAGATGGGGGGAATAGTCAGCCCCAGCATTTT
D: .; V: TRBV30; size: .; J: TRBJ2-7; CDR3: CAWSSSYEQYF; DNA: TGTGCCTGGTCTAGCTCCTACGAGCAGTACTTC
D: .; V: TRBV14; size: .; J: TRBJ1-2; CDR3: CASSQGGNYGYTF; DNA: TGTGCCAGCAGCCAAGGCGGTAACTATGGCTACACCTTC
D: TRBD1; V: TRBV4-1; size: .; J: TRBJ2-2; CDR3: CASSQVAQGLNTGELFF; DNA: TGCGCCAGCAGCCAAGTAGCACAGGGGTTGAACACCGGGGAGCTGTTTTTT
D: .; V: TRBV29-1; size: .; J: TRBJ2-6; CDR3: CSVQGVGANVLTF; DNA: TGCAGCGTCCAGGGTGTCGGGGCCAACGTCCTGACTTTC
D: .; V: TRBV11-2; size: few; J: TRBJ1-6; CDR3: CASRTDEIYNSPLHF; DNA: TGTGCCAGCAGGACCGACGAAATTTATAATTCACCCCTCCACTTT
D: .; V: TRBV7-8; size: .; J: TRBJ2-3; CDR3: CASSFSRGGDTQYF; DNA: TGTGCCAGCAGCTTTAGTAGGGGCGGAGATACGCAGTATTTT
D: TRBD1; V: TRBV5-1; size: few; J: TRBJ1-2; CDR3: CASSSRQGNYGYTF; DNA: TGCGCCAGCAGCTCTAGACAGGGAAACTATGGCTACACCTTC
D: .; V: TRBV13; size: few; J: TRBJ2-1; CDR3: CASRVGSAYNEQFF; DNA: TGTGCCAGCAGAGTGGGGAGCGCGTATAATGAGCAGTTCTTC
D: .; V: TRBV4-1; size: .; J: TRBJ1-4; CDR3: CASSQDAGTTNEKLFF; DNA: TGCGCCAGCAGCCAAGATGCCGGGACAACTAATGAAAAACTGTTTTTT
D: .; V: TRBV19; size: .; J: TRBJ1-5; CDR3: CATNVGSRHQPQHF; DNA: TGTGCCACCAACGTCGGTTCCCGTCACCAACCCCAGCATTTT
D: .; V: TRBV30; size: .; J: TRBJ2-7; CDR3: CAWSGAGRFHEQYF; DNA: TGTGCCTGGAGTGGTGCAGGGAGATTCCACGAGCAGTACTTC
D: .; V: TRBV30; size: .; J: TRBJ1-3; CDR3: CAWSASGGARDTIYF; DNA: TGTGCCTGGAGTGCCTCTGGGGGGGCCAGGGACACCATATATTTT
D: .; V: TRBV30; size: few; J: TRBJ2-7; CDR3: CAWSGPRDGLYF; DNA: TGTGCCTGGAGTGGGCCGCGGGACGGGCTGTACTTC
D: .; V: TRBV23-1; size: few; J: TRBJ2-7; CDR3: CASSHTGTVNYEQYF; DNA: TGCGCCAGCAGTCATACCGGGACCGTAAACTACGAGCAGTACTTC
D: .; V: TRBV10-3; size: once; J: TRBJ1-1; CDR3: CAISENTEAFF; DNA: TGTGCCATCAGTGAGAACACTGAAGCTTTCTTT
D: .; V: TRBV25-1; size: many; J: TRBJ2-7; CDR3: CASRVGYEQYF; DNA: TGTGCCAGCAGAGTGGGGTACGAGCAGTACTTC
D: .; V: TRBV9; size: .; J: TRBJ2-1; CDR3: CASADETGTPYNEQFF; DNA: TGTGCCAGCGCCGACGAAACCGGGACCCCGTACAATGAGCAGTTCTTC
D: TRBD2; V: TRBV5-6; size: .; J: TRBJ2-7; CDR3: CASSSGGEGFDEQYF; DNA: TGTGCCAGCAGCTCGGGAGGTGAGGGGTTCGACGAGCAGTACTTC
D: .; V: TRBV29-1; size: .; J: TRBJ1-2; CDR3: CSVEGGTPSGYTF; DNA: TGCAGCGTTGAAGGTGGTACACCATCTGGCTACACCTTC
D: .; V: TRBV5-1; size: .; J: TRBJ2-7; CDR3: CASSLRGTSYEQYF; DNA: TGCGCCAGCAGCTTGAGGGGAACCTCCTACGAGCAGTACTTC
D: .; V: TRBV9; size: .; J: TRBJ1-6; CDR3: CASRGEGSSPLHF; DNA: TGTGCCAGCAGGGGGGAGGGAAGTTCACCCCTCCACTTT
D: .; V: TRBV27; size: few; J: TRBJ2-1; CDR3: CASGSNIDEQFF; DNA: TGTGCCAGCGGATCCAATATCGATGAGCAGTTCTTC
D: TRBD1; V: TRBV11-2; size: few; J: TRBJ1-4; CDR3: CASSPLNRGNEKLFF; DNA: TGTGCCAGCAGCCCCCTGAACAGGGGGAATGAAAAACTGTTTTTT
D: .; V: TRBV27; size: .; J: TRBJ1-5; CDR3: CASSSQGNDQPQHF; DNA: TGTGCCAGCAGTTCTCAGGGAAATGATCAGCCCCAGCATTTT
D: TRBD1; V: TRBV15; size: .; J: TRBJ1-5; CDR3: CATSNPGGQPQHF; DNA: TGTGCCACCAGTAACCCAGGGGGTCAGCCCCAGCATTTT
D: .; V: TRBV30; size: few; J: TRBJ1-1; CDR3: CAWSVAGNTEAFF; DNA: TGTGCCTGGAGTGTAGCCGGGAACACTGAAGCTTTCTTT
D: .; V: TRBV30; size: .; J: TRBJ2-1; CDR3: CAWSDKQGYNEQFF; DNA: TGTGCCTGGAGTGATAAGCAGGGATACAATGAGCAGTTCTTC
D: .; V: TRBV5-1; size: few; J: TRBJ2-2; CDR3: CASSLESTPNTGELFF; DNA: TGCGCCAGCAGCTTGGAATCGACCCCCAACACCGGGGAGCTGTTTTTT
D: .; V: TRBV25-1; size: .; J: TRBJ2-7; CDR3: CASSEPQGRTYEQYF; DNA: TGTGCCAGCAGTGAACCCCAGGGCCGTACGTACGAGCAGTACTTC
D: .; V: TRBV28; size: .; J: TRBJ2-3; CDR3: CASSHGLEWYF; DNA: TGTGCCAGCAGTCACGGGCTGGAGTGGTATTTT
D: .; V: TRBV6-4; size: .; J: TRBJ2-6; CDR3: CASSDSIGVLTF; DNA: TGTGCCAGCAGTGACTCGATTGGTGTCCTGACTTTC